This T cell receptor (beta chain) was documented in a study of T cells in Graves' hyperthyroidism and ophthalmopathy. Findings and caveats of the study: Through a model of 13 V-J features, ophthalmopathy was separated from stable hyperthyroidism. Most clonotypes that expanded in the thyroid above 0.001 also showed up in blood.

On this clonotype: Its antigen remains unknown.

TCR beta CDR3 regions were amplified from RNA. The TCR CDR3 was amplified in a first-round RT-PCR using the HTBI primer set. TCRdb ran MiXCR on the multiplex PCR reads and lists one entry per CDR3 protein. The table records 500,000 to 800,000 distinct CDR3 sequences, 40% to 55% of them present only once. The V end was cut by 7 bases, the J end by 5 bases, with 11 bases between. This CDR3 region has 11 residues. Germline-derived CDR1 and CDR2 are SQVTM and ANQGSEA. The receptor's source is an adult man with Graves' disease, either hyperthyroidism or ophthalmopathy (not recorded which). The gene calls are TRBV29-1 and TRBJ1-1, with unresolved D. Material for sequencing was peripheral blood or thyroid tissue (not recorded which). The CDR3 protein is CSAVGGTEAFF. Here the CDR3 DNA reads TGCAGCGCTGTAGGCGGGACTGAAGCTTTCTTT.